What follows describes a single T cell receptor (beta chain). Its antigen is not identified. The assay was immunoSEQ multiplex PCR, and TCRdb's table has in-frame clones only and misses some. The table shows roughly 120,000 clones, with roughly 86% occurring only once. The sample comes from a study of cytomegalovirus exposure and HLA in healthy donors. Study-level results: A few chains linked to CMV were shown in vitro to be specific for CMV antigens. The listing of 160 or so TCR beta chains classed them as cytomegalovirus-associated.

The CDR3 extends over 16 amino acids. Germline V gene sequence: CDR1 KGHSH, CDR2 LQKENI. V was pared by 3 bases and J by 4 bases, with 9 bases of the junction left unmatched. Among the 110 or so subjects of the validation cohort, separate from the approximately 700-subject first cohort, were the donors. The TCR was taken from a young woman in good health and CMV-seronegative. The sample was PBMCs. V gene TRBV18 combines with J gene TRBJ1-1, with 9 bases aligning to TRBD1. The CDR3 DNA reads as TGTGCCAGCTCACCGACAGGGGGGCTGCCTGCCACTGAAGCTTTCTTT. This gives the protein CASSPTGGLPATEAFF.